This TCR beta chain comes out of a study of OX40 agonist ivuxolimab in advanced cancers. Study overall: Clinicians treated patients with ivuxolimab, an agonistic anti-OX40 (CD134) antibody. Patients in dose escalation had liver, melanoma, kidney or head and neck cancers. Study conclusions and caveats: Still undetermined is the antigen specificity of the expanded peripheral T cells. At doses 0.1 to 3.0 mg/kg, CD4+ and CD8+ clones expanded.

V lost 6 bases and J lost 1, with 7 bases in between. In germline, CDR1 is SNHLY, CDR2 FYNNEI. The length of the CDR3 is 12 residues. Data came from immunoSEQ multiplex PCR; TCRdb stores just in-frame clones and leaves some out. The data contain around 67,000 clones, approximately 80% of them singletons. For this clone: Antigen specificity is unknown.

The sequencing here drew on CD4+ or CD8+ T cells sorted from blood, taken in a trial of the OX40 agonist ivuxolimab. V is TRBV2 and J is TRBJ2-7; D is perhaps TRBD2 (5 bases). The clonotype comes from an adult with an advanced solid tumor such as melanoma, head and neck, liver or kidney cancer. The CDR3 DNA reads TGTGCCAGCAGCCGCGGGTCCTACGAGCAGTACTTC. Protein product: CASSRGSYEQYF.